Each of the 22 T cell receptor beta chains below was sequenced from the same sample in a study of blood T cell repertoires in COVID-19. Some clones are missing from TCRdb's copy, which holds only in-frame ones; the method was immunoSEQ multiplex PCR. The sample includes 310,000 or so clones, around 85% of them seen just once. Sequencing was performed on peripheral blood. These receptors came from a woman in her twenties or thirties who had recovered from COVID-19.

The count of this clone is one. The V call is TRBV27, the J call TRBJ2-7; 9 nucleotides agree with TRBD1. V was clipped by 5 bases and J by 3 bases; unmatched bases: 5. This CDR3 is 14 amino acids long. Per germline, CDR1 MNHEY and CDR2 SMNVEV (reference sequence). The CDR3 sequence is CASSLDRGGYEQYF. Here the CDR3 DNA reads TGTGCCAGCAGTCTGGACAGGGGAGGCTACGAGCAGTACTTC.

This chain uses TRBV28 with TRBJ1-6; D may be TRBD1 (5 bases). Trimming pared 6 bases from V and 1 base from J, leaving 28 bases between. The CDR3 sequence is 21 residues long. CDR1 and CDR2 from the germline V gene are MDHEN and SYDVKM. In DNA form, the CDR3 reads TGTGCCAGCAGAAGCGCGACCCCAGGGATCCATCAGGGTTCCTATAATTCACCCCTCCACTTT. Protein product: CASRSATPGIHQGSYNSPLHF.

The CDR3 DNA reads TGTGCCAGCAGTTATGAGGGAAACACCATATATTTT. This codes for CASSYEGNTIYF. The chain couples TRBV6-1 to TRBJ1-3; no definite D call. Per germline, CDR1 MNHNS and CDR2 SASEGT. Trimming stripped 5 bases from V and 4 bases from J, with 6 bases between. The CDR3 consists of 12 residues.

This rearrangement joins TRBV6-5 to TRBJ2-1; D is perhaps TRBD2 (5 bases). With 5 bases removed from V and 7 bases from J, the gap between germline ends came to 9 bases. Germline V gene data show CDR1 as MNHEY and CDR2 as SVGAGI. This CDR3 region has 12 residues. The CDR3 here is CASSRRDNEQFF. The CDR3, as DNA: TGTGCCAGCAGTCGTCGGGATAATGAGCAGTTCTTC.

The chain combines TRBV9 with TRBJ2-1; 13 bases are shared with TRBD2. V lost 4 bases and J lost 6; bases outside the gene matches: 4. The CDR3 extends over 15 amino acids. Germline V gene sequence: CDR1 SGDLS, CDR2 YYNGEE. The CDR3 DNA sequence: TGTGCCAGCAGCCCAACTAGCGGGAGGGTCAATGAGCAGTTCTTC. Translated, it gives CASSPTSGRVNEQFF.

This clone occurred once. The rearrangement links TRBV3-1 (or the pseudogene TRBV3-2) to TRBJ1-4; D uncertain. Between the trimmed V and J ends, which lost 0 bases and 8 bases, there was a span of 13 bases. The CDR3 totals 15 residues. CDR1 and CDR2 from the germline V gene are LGHDT and YNNKEL (reference sequence). CDR3 protein: CASSQEPGLEEKLFF. The CDR3 DNA is TGTGCCAGCAGCCAAGAACCTGGGTTGGAGGAAAAACTGTTTTTT.

This clone was recorded only once. The rearrangement joins TRBV7-9 to TRBJ2-5; 10 positions agree with TRBD1. Germline V gene lookup returns CDR1 SEHNR and CDR2 FQNEAQ (reference sequence). V dropped 4 bases and J dropped 5; count of bases not matched to a gene: 7. The CDR3 is 15 amino acids. In DNA, the CDR3 is TGTGCCAGCAGCTCCCCCTGGACAGGGGGGGAGACCCAGTACTTC. Protein product: CASSSPWTGGETQYF.

The chain couples TRBV4-3 to TRBJ1-5; 9 bases fit TRBD1. V lost 1 base and J lost 5; bases outside the gene matches: 3. Germline CDR1 LGHNA, CDR2 YSLEER. This CDR3 has 15 residues. The CDR3 is CASSQATGGDQPQHF. CDR3 DNA: TGCGCCAGCAGCCAAGCGACAGGGGGGGATCAGCCCCAGCATTTT.

The chain has TRBV11-2 and TRBJ2-5; D unresolved. V was pared by 3 bases and J by 1 base, with 9 bases between. This CDR3 spans 14 amino acids. Germline V lookup: CDR1 SGHAT, CDR2 FQNNGV. The CDR3 region is CASSFSGSQETQYF. The DNA for the CDR3 is TGTGCCAGCAGCTTTTCTGGTAGCCAAGAGACCCAGTACTTC.

V gene TRBV5-4 combines with J gene TRBJ1-2; 8 positions agree with TRBD1. Germline trimming cut 0 bases from V and 8 bases from J; bases unmatched to any gene: 6. The CDR3 length is 14 residues. The germline CDR1 and CDR2 sequences are SGHNT and YYREEE (reference sequence). The CDR3 nucleotides read TGTGCCAGCAGCTTGGTGGCAGGGGGCGAAGGCTACACCTTC. Protein product: CASSLVAGGEGYTF.

This chain uses TRBV6-6 with TRBJ1-2, with 7 bases that match TRBD1. Germline assignment: CDR1 MNHNY and CDR2 SVGAGI (reference sequence). The CDR3 contains 13 residues. V shed 7 bases and J 2 bases; nucleotides not matched to a gene: 4. The CDR3 loop reads CASTGTANYGYTF. CDR3 in DNA: TGTGCCAGCACGGGGACAGCGAACTATGGCTACACCTTC.

This chain connects TRBV7-6 to TRBJ1-1; 9 bases are shared with TRBD1. J was trimmed by 5 bases and V by 6 bases; bases with no gene match: 16. This CDR3 contains 17 residues. Germline values: CDR1 SGHVS, CDR2 FNYEAQ. CDR3 loop: CASSQKTGGRVGTEAFF. The CDR3 region has the DNA TGTGCCAGCAGTCAAAAAACAGGGGGCAGGGTGGGTACTGAAGCTTTCTTT.

This chain links TRBV3-1 (or the pseudogene TRBV3-2) with TRBJ1-1; tentative D call: TRBD1 (5 bases). In germline, CDR1 is LGHDT, CDR2 YNNKEL (reference sequence). The CDR3 totals 15 residues. With 5 bases removed from V and 0 bases from J, the gap between germline ends came to 13 bases. CDR3 region: CASSGDDSLNTEAFF. The CDR3 DNA follows: TGTGCCAGCAGCGGAGACGACAGCTTGAACACTGAAGCTTTCTTT.

The rearrangement joins TRBV2 to TRBJ1-5, with D hard to call. The CDR3 has 14 amino acids. The ends were cut back, 5 bases at V and 5 bases at J, with 13 bases in the middle. Germline loops: CDR1 SNHLY, CDR2 FYNNEI. CDR3 sequence (DNA): TGTGCCAGCAGTCAGGTACAGCTCGATCAGCCCCAGCATTTT. Amino acids: CASSQVQLDQPQHF.

This chain joins TRBV15 and TRBJ2-7; tentatively, D is TRBD2 (6 bases). V was pared by 3 bases and J by 7 bases, with 19 bases between. Germline V gene data show CDR1 as LNHNV and CDR2 as YYDKDF (reference sequence). CDR3 length: 15 amino acids. This CDR3 is CATSRPGTPRWEQYF. In nucleotides, the CDR3 is TGTGCCACCAGCAGGCCTGGGACTCCAAGATGGGAGCAGTACTTC.

The gene calls are TRBV27 and TRBJ2-7, with D maybe TRBD2 (6 bases). This CDR3 is built from 14 residues. Trimming removed 2 bases at V and 7 bases at J, with 15 bases between. Per the germline V gene, CDR1 is MNHEY and CDR2 is SMNVEV (reference sequence). CDR3 in DNA: TGTGCCAGCAGTTTACTGGCAGGGACTGGAGAGCAGTACTTC. Amino acid sequence: CASSLLAGTGEQYF.

This chain uses TRBV6-6 with TRBJ2-3; unclear D gene. Germline assignment: CDR1 MNHNY and CDR2 SVGAGI (reference sequence). With 0 bases removed from V and 11 bases from J, the gap between germline ends came to 9 bases. This CDR3 comprises 12 residues. DNA of the CDR3: TGTGCCAGCAGTTACTCCCCCTTAGAGCAGTATTTT. It is translated as CASSYSPLEQYF.

Points on this clone: Other DNA sequences in this specimen translate into the identical CDR3. The V call is TRBV19, the J call TRBJ1-1; a possible D gene is TRBD1 (6 bases). V was cut by 6 bases and J by 4 bases, with 9 bases left in between. Germline V CDR1 and CDR2: LNHDA, SQIVND (reference sequence). The CDR3 is made up of 12 amino acids. The CDR3 DNA reads TGTGCCAGTAGGGCAGGGGCCACTGAAGCTTTCTTT. Its protein is CASRAGATEAFF.

This sequence joins TRBV28 and TRBJ1-2; D gene ambiguous. The CDR3 consists of 10 residues. Germline V CDR1 and CDR2: MDHEN, SYDVKM. V was cut by 6 bases and J by 7 bases, with 6 bases left in between. In nucleotides, the CDR3 is TGTGCCAGCAGGGCCGTTGGCTACACCTTC. Amino acid sequence: CASRAVGYTF.

This sequence joins TRBV29-1 and TRBJ1-1; unclear D gene. The CDR3 totals 10 residues. Trimming removed 8 bases from V and 1 base from J, with 5 bases in between. CDR1 is SQVTM and CDR2 is ANQGSEA in the germline V gene. The CDR3 loop is CSWANTEAFF. DNA for the CDR3: TGCAGCTGGGCGAACACTGAAGCTTTCTTT. The full variable domain, in which reference TRBV29-1 and TRBJ1-1 provide the parts outside the CDR3, is SAVISQKPSRDICQRGTSLTIQCQVDSQVTMMFWYRQQPGQSLTLIATANQGSEATYESGFVIDKFPISRPNLTFSTLTVSNMSPEDSSIYLCSWANTEAFFGQGTRLTVV.

This clone has a single count. This chain links TRBV3-1 (or the pseudogene TRBV3-2) with TRBJ2-4; TRBD2 is a possible D gene (7 bases). This CDR3 region has 16 residues. Between the trimmed V and J ends, which lost 4 bases and 5 bases, there was a span of 18 bases. Germline V gives CDR1 LGHDT, CDR2 YNNKEL (reference sequence). The CDR3 DNA is TGTGCCAGCAGCCCGCTGATTTGGGGGGGCGAAAACATTCAGTACTTC. Translated: CASSPLIWGGENIQYF.

This chain uses TRBV5-1 with TRBJ2-7; tentative D call: TRBD1 (7 bases). Trimming took 4 bases from V and 6 from J, leaving 20 bases between them. The germline V gene has CDR1 SGHRS and CDR2 YFSETQ. The CDR3 is 15 residues long. The CDR3 nucleotides read TGCGCCAGCAGCCGTGTGGCAGGGGGGACTCTCGAGCAGTACTTC. Protein product: CASSRVAGGTLEQYF.